The next 17 T cell receptor beta chains were all read from a single sample in a study of identical twins. TCRdb redid the calling of the 5' RACE reads with MiXCR, one entry per CDR3 protein. The table shows just under 650,000 distinct CDR3 sequences, with about 7.1% occurring only once. The same sample was also used in a study of yellow fever vaccine responses in identical twins.

Material: PBMCs. All receptors derive from a young woman in good health.

This rearrangement joins TRBV5-1 to TRBJ2-3, with D possibly being TRBD1 (5 bases). Germline values: CDR1 SGHRS, CDR2 YFSETQ. There are 14 residues in the CDR3. Trimming shortened V by 0 bases and J by 5 bases, and 10 bases separated the two germline ends. The CDR3 spells CASSLAGLVDTQYF. The CDR3 DNA is TGCGCCAGCAGCTTGGCAGGGTTGGTAGATACGCAGTATTTT.

This clonotype was seen more than once but under ten times. The genes are TRBV12-3 or TRBV12-4 and TRBJ2-1, with 7 bases matching TRBD2. This CDR3 has 15 amino acids. V shed 6 bases and J 1 base; nucleotides not matched to a gene: 6. In DNA form, the CDR3 reads TGTGCCAGCAGACGCGGGAGCGGGTCCTACAATGAGCAGTTCTTC. As protein: CASRRGSGSYNEQFF.

This clonotype was observed a few times. The genes are TRBV12-3 or TRBV12-4 and TRBJ2-5; the D gene is possibly TRBD2 (6 bases). The CDR3 sequence is 15 residues long. The V and J ends lost 5 bases and 2 bases respectively, with 15 bases between them. The CDR3 spells CASSGGLAKQETQYF. The CDR3 DNA follows: TGTGCCAGCAGTGGGGGTCTAGCGAAACAAGAGACCCAGTACTTC.

This clonotype was counted only a few times. In DNA, the CDR3 is TGCGCCAGCAGCTTAAAAACAGGGGGCGACGTTGGAGGCTACACCTTC. Amino acid sequence: CASSLKTGGDVGGYTF. The chain is built from TRBV5-1 and TRBJ1-2, with TRBD1 matching over 9 bases. This CDR3 comprises 16 residues. The germline gives CDR1 SGHRS, CDR2 YFSETQ. V shed 2 bases, J shed 8 bases, and the junction held 13 bases outside the gene matches. The complete variable domain, with remaining parts taken from reference TRBV5-1 and TRBJ1-2, reads KAGVTQTPRYLIKTRGQQVTLSCSPISGHRSVSWYQQTPGQGLQFLFEYFSETQRNKGNFPGRFSGRQFSNSRSEMNVSTLELGDSALYLCASSLKTGGDVGGYTFGSGTRLTVV.

This clonotype has a handful of counts. The chain links TRBV29-1 to TRBJ2-7; 10 bases are a match to TRBD2. The V segment lost 6 bases and the J segment 0 bases; nucleotides outside the gene matches: 5. Germline CDR1 and CDR2: SQVTM and ANQGSEA. The CDR3 spans 14 residues. CDR3 nucleotide sequence: TGCAGCGTGAAGTCTAGCGGGGGCTCCTACGAGCAGTACTTC. It codes for CSVKSSGGSYEQYF.

This clonotype was seen many times. V usage is TRBV20-1 and J usage is TRBJ2-1; 11 bases are a match to TRBD2. The V gene end was trimmed by 0 bases and the J gene end by 1 base; junction bases not matched to a gene: 2. The CDR3 totals 16 residues. Germline loops: CDR1 DFQATT, CDR2 SNEGSKA (reference sequence). CDR3 nucleotides: TGCAGTGCTAGAGATATAGCGGGGGGGTCCTACAATGAGCAGTTCTTC. The encoded protein is CSARDIAGGSYNEQFF.

V is TRBV20-1 and J is TRBJ2-7; D might be TRBD1 (5 bases). The germline V gene has CDR1 DFQATT and CDR2 SNEGSKA (reference sequence). The CDR3 covers 14 residues. The V gene lost 6 bases and the J gene lost 4 bases, with 19 bases spanning the gap. The CDR3 DNA sequence: TGCAGTGCAACAGGTCAAGTAGGGTATTACGAGCAGTACTTC. Translated, it gives CSATGQVGYYEQYF.

This clonotype was observed at least ten times. The chain joins TRBV12-3 or TRBV12-4 to TRBJ2-1, with 8 bases that match TRBD2. V dropped 6 bases and J dropped 9; count of bases not matched to a gene: 13. The CDR3 loop spans 15 amino acids. CDR3 DNA sequence: TGTGCCAGCAGCCCCGGGGGACTAGGAGGAGGTGAGCAGTTCTTC. Translation: CASSPGGLGGGEQFF.

This clonotype was picked up many times. The V and J genes are TRBV7-7 and TRBJ2-1, with D hard to call. The germline V and J ends were trimmed by 5 bases and 5 bases, with 19 bases remaining between them. The CDR3 spans 16 residues. Germline-derived CDR1 and CDR2 are SSHAT and FNYEAQ (reference sequence). This CDR3 is CASSQNGPSAHNEQFF. The DNA for the CDR3 is TGTGCCAGCAGCCAGAACGGACCCTCAGCCCACAATGAGCAGTTCTTC.

This clonotype was picked up many times. The chain recombines TRBV7-2 with TRBJ2-3; D ambiguous. Germline V gives CDR1 SGHTA, CDR2 FQGNSA. V lost 7 bases, J lost 6 bases, and 14 bases lay in between. The CDR3 runs 13 residues. The CDR3 DNA is TGTGCCAGCAACCTGAGGAGTTGGGATACGCAGTATTTT. It specifies CASNLRSWDTQYF. The variable domain in full, completed from reference TRBV7-2 and TRBJ2-3, reads GAGVSQSPSNKVTEKGKDVELRCDPISGHTALYWYRQSLGQGLEFLIYFQGNSAPDKSGLPSDRFSAERTGGSVSTLTIQRTQQEDSAVYLCASNLRSWDTQYFGPGTRLTVL.

This clonotype was seen at least ten times. The genes are TRBV5-1 and TRBJ2-3, with 13 bases that match TRBD2. The CDR3 is 16 residues long. Germline V lookup: CDR1 SGHRS, CDR2 YFSETQ. Trimming at V came to 4 bases and at J to 5 bases, leaving 7 bases not matched to a gene. CDR3 sequence reads: CASSVPGTSGVDTQYF. CDR3 sequence (DNA): TGCGCCAGCAGCGTACCCGGGACTAGCGGGGTAGATACGCAGTATTTT. Complete variable domain (other parts from reference TRBV5-1 and TRBJ2-3): KAGVTQTPRYLIKTRGQQVTLSCSPISGHRSVSWYQQTPGQGLQFLFEYFSETQRNKGNFPGRFSGRQFSNSRSEMNVSTLELGDSALYLCASSVPGTSGVDTQYFGPGTRLTVL.

This clonotype was counted ten times or more. The chain is built from TRBV20-1 and TRBJ2-1, with TRBD2 identical over 7 bases. The germline V gene has CDR1 DFQATT and CDR2 SNEGSKA (reference sequence). This CDR3 comprises 15 residues. Trimming took 6 bases from V and 1 from J; bases not matched to a gene: 9. This chain's CDR3 is CSALGTTLSYNEQFF. The CDR3 region has the DNA TGCAGTGCCCTGGGGACTACATTATCCTACAATGAGCAGTTCTTC.

This rearrangement joins TRBV5-1 to TRBJ1-3; D perhaps matches TRBD1 (5 bases). The germline V gene encodes CDR1 SGHRS and CDR2 YFSETQ. V lost 2 bases and J lost 3, with 12 bases in between. The CDR3 covers 15 residues. The CDR3 here is CASSFNQGVGNTIYF. DNA for the CDR3: TGCGCCAGCAGCTTCAATCAGGGTGTTGGAAACACCATATATTTT.

This clonotype appeared many times. The chain uses TRBV20-1 and TRBJ2-1; D unresolved. The V gene's germline CDR1 is DFQATT and CDR2 SNEGSKA (reference sequence). The ends were cut back, 4 bases at V and 8 bases at J, with 6 bases in the middle. The CDR3 totals 10 residues. The CDR3 DNA reads as TGCAGTGCTATTTTCGATGAGCAGTTCTTC. Residues: CSAIFDEQFF.

The table lists this clonotype with a few counts. In DNA, the CDR3 is TGTGCCAGCAGCTTACGTCCTCAGGGTGAGCAGTTCTTC. This gives the protein CASSLRPQGEQFF. This chain connects TRBV7-9 to TRBJ2-1, with D tentatively TRBD1 (5 bases). CDR3 length equals 13 residues. Trimming left V 2 bases short and J 9 bases short, with 11 bases between. CDR1 and CDR2 (germline): SEHNR, FQNEAQ (reference sequence).

This clonotype was observed many times. This chain joins TRBV12-3 or TRBV12-4 and TRBJ2-1; 9 positions agree with TRBD2. The CDR3 runs to 15 residues. V gave up 6 bases and J gave up 9 bases; unmatched junction bases: 12. The CDR3 loop reads CASRKPGLAVGEQFF. In DNA, the CDR3 is TGTGCCAGCAGGAAACCGGGACTAGCTGTCGGTGAGCAGTTCTTC.

Only a few counts were recorded for this clonotype. The rearrangement joins TRBV5-1 to TRBJ2-1, with a possible D match to TRBD1 (6 bases). The V and J ends lost 1 base and 7 bases respectively, with 15 bases between them. Germline assignment: CDR1 SGHRS and CDR2 YFSETQ. This CDR3 comprises 15 residues. CDR3 in amino acids: CASSLHREFGNEQFF. CDR3 in DNA: TGCGCCAGCAGCTTGCACAGGGAGTTCGGGAATGAGCAGTTCTTC.